This T cell receptor beta chain was captured by sequencing in a study of shared clonotypes between healthy human individuals. General study results and limits: Non-shared clonotypes had lower generation probabilities than those shared by all four donors.

Sequenced by immunoSEQ multiplex PCR; TCRdb stores in-frame clones only, minus some. The profile shows around 2,000,000 clones, 90% to 95% of them singletons. Every one of the donors was a Caucasian adult that lived in Nashville, Tennessee. Splitting the CD4+ cells yielded a CD45RA+ naive subset and a CD45RA-negative memory subset. In the case of this clone: The antigen remains undetermined.

This receptor was identified in a man aged 18-30 years in good health. Sequenced: naive CD4+ T cells sorted from blood. Subset here: CD45RA+ positively selected.

The CDR3 here is CASSRPGLDSYNEQFF. The CDR3 DNA reads as TGCGCCAGCAGCCGCCCGGGACTAGACTCCTACAATGAGCAGTTCTTC. The gene calls are TRBV4-1 and TRBJ2-1, with TRBD2 identical over 8 bases. The trim removed 4 bases at V and 0 bases at J, leaving 5 bases unmatched. The germline gives CDR1 MGHRA, CDR2 YSYEKL. This CDR3 region has 16 residues.